The clone carrying this TCR beta chain was seen many times. Its matching antigen is unknown. This record belongs to a study of read filtering for tumor transcriptome and immune sequencing. In the study overall: Mean patient age was approximately 71 years, range about 45 to 85; approximately 18 male, around 15 female. RNA-seq yielded only roughly 75 to 1,300 TCR reads, IR-seq about 3.5 to 10.27 million.

The length of the CDR3 is 18 residues. Germline V gives CDR1 LNHDA, CDR2 SQIVND (reference sequence). V trimming: 4 bases; J trimming: 4 bases; junction bases outside the gene matches: 12. This library used roughly 400 ng RNA and molecular barcoded adaptors spanning alpha/delta and beta/gamma chains. TCRdb called the reads again in MiXCR, with one record for every CDR3 protein. Here the sample spans 100,000 to 150,000 distinct CDR3 sequences, 13% being singletons. Study-level points and caveats: In IR-seq, single-read clonotypes were about 80% of clonotypes but about 3.5% of reads.

The rearrangement joins TRBV19 to TRBJ2-1; 11 nucleotides agree with TRBD2. The sequencing input was a population of CD138-negative cells sorted from bone marrow. This receptor was taken from a donor aged 40 or over with multiple myeloma. Here the CDR3 reads CASSTPSPGLAVYNEQFF. The CDR3 region has the DNA TGTGCCAGTAGTACCCCTTCCCCGGGACTAGCGGTTTACAATGAGCAGTTCTTC.